The 3 T cell receptor beta chains in this list originate from one sample, sequenced in a study of blood T cell repertoires in COVID-19. Clones were read by immunoSEQ multiplex PCR, and TCRdb kept only the in-frame ones, dropping some. The profile shows approximately 170,000 clones, about 85% of them singletons. Sequenced material: peripheral blood. The receptors were sampled from a man aged 60 to 69 who had recovered from COVID-19.

The J gene is TRBJ1-2, the V gene TRBV27; weak D call: TRBD1 (5 bases). Germline CDR1 is MNHEY and CDR2 is SMNVEV (reference sequence). V lost 6 bases and J lost 8, with 22 bases in between. CDR3 size: 15 residues. CDR3 sequence reads: CASRPFLAGGGGYTF. The CDR3, as DNA: TGTGCCAGCAGACCATTTCTTGCGGGGGGAGGAGGCTACACCTTC.

CDR3 loop: CATSRQGKNYGYTF. In DNA form, the CDR3 reads TGTGCCACCAGCAGGCAGGGGAAGAACTATGGCTACACCTTC. This sequence joins TRBV15 and TRBJ1-2; D is perhaps TRBD1 (6 bases). This CDR3 is 14 amino acids long. The V and J ends lost 3 bases and 2 bases respectively, with 10 bases between them. From germline, CDR1 is LNHNV and CDR2 YYDKDF (reference sequence).

This chain links TRBV4-3 with TRBJ2-7; TRBD2 matches at 10 bases. V dropped 2 bases and J dropped 1; count of bases not matched to a gene: 5. This CDR3 is 16 amino acids long. Germline V gene data show CDR1 as LGHNA and CDR2 as YSLEER. The CDR3 DNA reads as TGCGCCAGCAGCCAACTACTAGCGGGGACGTCCTACGAGCAGTACTTC. It specifies CASSQLLAGTSYEQYF.